This entry lists 25 T cell receptor beta chains sequenced from one sample in a study of blood T cell repertoires in COVID-19. Using immunoSEQ multiplex PCR, the repertoire was profiled, and TCRdb retains in-frame clones only, with some absent. The sample contains 200,000 to 250,000 clones, about 86% of which appear only once. Sample: peripheral blood. These receptors all stem from a man aged 60 to 69 with acute or convalescent COVID-19.

The chain couples TRBV5-1 to TRBJ2-6; D may be TRBD1 (5 bases). The CDR3 runs 18 residues. V lost 0 bases and J lost 2, with 15 bases in between. CDR1 and CDR2 from the germline V gene are SGHRS and YFSETQ. The CDR3 loop is CASSLVSGSGTGANVLTF. The CDR3 nucleotides read TGCGCCAGCAGCTTGGTCTCAGGGTCAGGCACTGGGGCCAACGTCCTGACTTTC.

This CDR3 reads CASSGQGDYGYTF. CDR3 nucleotide sequence: TGTGCCAGCAGTGGACAGGGCGACTATGGCTACACCTTC. The chain employs TRBV2 and TRBJ1-2; TRBD1 aligns across 7 bases. Germline loops: CDR1 SNHLY, CDR2 FYNNEI. Trimming at V came to 4 bases and at J to 3 bases, leaving 2 bases not matched to a gene. The CDR3 contains 13 residues.

The chain is built from TRBV7-3 and TRBJ2-1; 9 bases are a match to TRBD1. Germline assignment: CDR1 SGHTA and CDR2 FQGTGA. The CDR3 covers 13 residues. The V and J ends lost 0 bases and 9 bases, in that order; junction bases with no gene match: 0. The CDR3 bases are TGTGCCAGCAGCTTAACGGGACAGGGTGAGCAGTTCTTC. The encoded protein is CASSLTGQGEQFF.

The rearrangement joins TRBV9 to TRBJ2-1; the match to TRBD2 covers 7 bases. With 3 bases clipped from V and 1 base from J, the junction kept 7 bases outside the gene matches. Germline V CDR1 and CDR2: SGDLS, YYNGEE. The CDR3 runs to 16 residues. The CDR3 loop reads CASSDRVGRSYNEQFF. In DNA form, the CDR3 reads TGTGCCAGCAGCGATCGGGTCGGGAGGTCCTACAATGAGCAGTTCTTC. The complete variable domain, with remaining parts taken from reference TRBV9 and TRBJ2-1, reads DSGVTQTPKHLITATGQRVTLRCSPRSGDLSVYWYQQSLDQGLQFLIQYYNGEERAKGNILERFSAQQFPDLHSELNLSSLELGDSALYFCASSDRVGRSYNEQFFGPGTRLTVL.

The CDR3 bases are TGTGCCAGCAGCCAGGACCTAGCGGGCCCGCGATACTTC. Protein: CASSQDLAGPRYF. J is TRBJ2-5 and V is TRBV4-2; 8 bases are a match to TRBD2. CDR1 and CDR2 (germline): LGHNA, YNFKEQ. This CDR3 region has 13 residues. The J segment lost 14 bases and the V segment lost 3 bases, leaving 11 bases of the junction unmatched.

The chain links TRBV5-1 to TRBJ2-2; no definite D call. V was cut by 1 base and J by 0 bases, with 7 bases left in between. Germline V CDR1 and CDR2: SGHRS, YFSETQ. CDR3 length: 15 amino acids. The DNA of the CDR3 is TGCGCCAGCAGCTTGACGCAGACGAACACCGGGGAGCTGTTTTTT. Protein: CASSLTQTNTGELFF.

The chain links TRBV28 to TRBJ2-5, with D maybe TRBD2 (7 bases). CDR1 and CDR2 from the germline V gene are MDHEN and SYDVKM. V lost 2 bases and J lost 6, with 16 bases in between. This CDR3 is built from 15 residues. The CDR3 sequence is CASSLGGANIKTQYF. CDR3 DNA: TGTGCCAGCAGTTTAGGGGGGGCTAACATAAAGACCCAGTACTTC.

This rearrangement joins TRBV11-3 to TRBJ2-1; a weak D match, TRBD2 (5 bases). V lost 2 bases and J lost 4, with 6 bases in between. The CDR3 runs 13 residues. Germline V gives CDR1 SGHNT, CDR2 YENEEA. Here the CDR3 reads CASSLTGYNEQFF. In nucleotides, the CDR3 is TGTGCCAGCAGCTTAACGGGGTACAATGAGCAGTTCTTC.

The chain combines TRBV7-3 with TRBJ2-1, with 8 bases matching TRBD2. With V trimmed by 2 bases and J by 2 bases, 8 bases remained unmatched. CDR1 SGHTA and CDR2 FQGTGA come from the germline V gene. There are 17 residues in the CDR3. The CDR3 here is CASSLEAGGGPYNEQFF. The CDR3 coding sequence is TGTGCCAGCAGCTTAGAGGCGGGAGGTGGACCCTACAATGAGCAGTTCTTC. The full variable domain, its missing parts supplied by reference TRBV7-3 and TRBJ2-1, is GAGVSQTPSNKVTEKGKYVELRCDPISGHTALYWYRQSLGQGPEFLIYFQGTGAADDSGLPNDRFFAVRPEGSVSTLKIQRTERGDSAVYLCASSLEAGGGPYNEQFFGPGTRLTVL.

The V and J genes are TRBV11-3 and TRBJ2-1; TRBD2 is a possible D gene (5 bases). This CDR3 spans 14 amino acids. Germline CDR1 and CDR2: SGHNT and YENEEA. V dropped 2 bases and J dropped 5 bases, with 10 bases sitting between them. The DNA of the CDR3 is TGTGCCAGCAGCTTATCGCCGGGGAACAATGAGCAGTTCTTC. This codes for CASSLSPGNNEQFF.

This rearrangement joins TRBV19 to TRBJ2-1, with no clear D. The ends were cut back, 1 base at V and 7 bases at J, with 8 bases in the middle. Germline V gene data show CDR1 as LNHDA and CDR2 as SQIVND (reference sequence). This CDR3 has 13 amino acids. The CDR3 sequence is CASSIARSNEQFF. CDR3 bases: TGTGCCAGTAGTATAGCTAGGTCGAATGAGCAGTTCTTC.

J is TRBJ2-3 and V is TRBV21-1; the DNA was not used to check the table's D call, TRBD1. TRBV21-1 is a pseudogene segment. This CDR3 is built from 19 residues. The CDR3: CASSLANYRGWTRTDTQYF. The CDR3 DNA sequence: TGTGCCAGCAGCTTAGCCAATTACAGGGGCTGGACGAGGACAGATACGCAGTATTTT.

The chain employs TRBV7-2 and TRBJ2-7, with D maybe TRBD2 (5 bases). The CDR3 sequence is 15 residues long. CDR1 SGHTA and CDR2 FQGNSA come from the germline V gene. The ends were cut back, 1 base at V and 6 bases at J, with 16 bases in the middle. The CDR3 loop is CASSLVEAGRAEQYF. CDR3 DNA: TGTGCCAGCAGCTTAGTCGAGGCGGGTCGGGCCGAGCAGTACTTC.

The rearrangement joins TRBV7-3 to TRBJ2-1; 11 bases agree with TRBD2. The CDR3 loop spans 16 amino acids. CDR1 and CDR2 from the germline V gene are SGHTA and FQGTGA. V trimming: 1 base; J trimming: 7 bases; junction bases outside the gene matches: 6. The DNA for the CDR3 is TGTGCCAGCAGCTTAATGGCTAGCGGGAGGAAAAATGAGCAGTTCTTC. This codes for CASSLMASGRKNEQFF.

The chain links TRBV27 to TRBJ1-1; tentatively, D is TRBD1 (6 bases). Germline-derived CDR1 and CDR2 are MNHEY and SMNVEV (reference sequence). This CDR3 comprises 16 residues. Trimming cost V 6 bases and J 2 bases, with 19 bases left between them. Here the CDR3 reads CASRHYGPTGNTEAFF. The DNA of the CDR3 is TGTGCCAGCAGACATTATGGGCCGACAGGCAACACTGAAGCTTTCTTT.

The rearrangement links TRBV9 to TRBJ2-2; TRBD1 matches at 9 bases. The CDR3 sequence is 15 residues long. Germline CDR1 SGDLS, CDR2 YYNGEE. V shed 0 bases, J shed 7 bases, and the junction held 4 bases outside the gene matches. The CDR3 bases are TGTGCCAGCAGCGTAGAACAGGGGGCAGTCGGGGAGCTGTTTTTT. This encodes CASSVEQGAVGELFF.

The V call is TRBV7-2, the J call TRBJ2-7; perhaps TRBD2 as D (6 bases). Germline values: CDR1 SGHTA, CDR2 FQGNSA. The CDR3 has 14 residues. Trimming left V 5 bases short and J 2 bases short, with 13 bases between. The CDR3 DNA is TGTGCCAGCAGCCCTCAAAGCGGGCCCTACGAGCAGTACTTC. Protein sequence: CASSPQSGPYEQYF.

The chain joins TRBV27 to TRBJ1-6; D possibly corresponds to TRBD1 (5 bases). In germline, CDR1 is MNHEY, CDR2 SMNVEV (reference sequence). The CDR3 spans 13 residues. V shed 6 bases and J shed 4 bases, with 7 bases lying between them. The CDR3 DNA sequence: TGTGCCAGCAGACAGGCGTATAATTCACCCCTCCACTTT. Its protein is CASRQAYNSPLHF.

This clone was seen a single time. The chain couples TRBV6-4 to TRBJ1-1; tentatively, D is TRBD1 (6 bases). The CDR3 covers 16 residues. Looked up from germline, CDR1 is MRHNA and CDR2 is SNTAGT. Trimming cost V 6 bases and J 4 bases, with 21 bases left between them. The chain's CDR3 is CASRSWTVIIFTEAFF. The CDR3 DNA follows: TGTGCCAGCAGGTCCTGGACAGTCATAATCTTCACTGAAGCTTTCTTT.

In this sample, this clone turned up once. The V and J genes are TRBV28 and TRBJ2-5; 9 bases are shared with TRBD2. J was trimmed by 4 bases and V by 5 bases; bases with no gene match: 5. In germline, CDR1 is MDHEN, CDR2 SYDVKM. This CDR3 has 14 residues. CDR3 in amino acids: CASSLAGGRETQYF. As DNA, the CDR3 is TGTGCCAGCAGTCTCGCGGGAGGGCGAGAGACCCAGTACTTC. Variable domain in full (rest from reference TRBV28 and TRBJ2-5): DVKVTQSSRYLVKRTGEKVFLECVQDMDHENMFWYRQDPGLGLRLIYFSYDVKMKEKGDIPEGYSVSREKKERFSLILESASTNQTSMYLCASSLAGGRETQYFGPGTRLLVL.

The V gene is TRBV7-6, the J gene TRBJ2-2, with 9 nucleotides matching TRBD2. Germline V CDR1 and CDR2: SGHVS, FNYEAQ. The CDR3 loop spans 17 amino acids. The V and J ends lost 7 bases and 2 bases, in that order; junction bases with no gene match: 11. The CDR3: CASTPFAGGFNTGELFF. The CDR3, as DNA: TGTGCCAGCACCCCGTTTGCGGGAGGGTTTAACACCGGGGAGCTGTTTTTT.

V and J are TRBV7-9 and TRBJ1-4, with no clear D. Trimming pared 0 bases from V and 0 bases from J, leaving 5 bases between. CDR1 and CDR2 (germline): SEHNR, FQNEAQ (reference sequence). The CDR3 totals 15 residues. CDR3 sequence reads: CASSLAAPTNEKLFF. CDR3 DNA: TGTGCCAGCAGCTTAGCGGCTCCAACTAATGAAAAACTGTTTTTT.

The V gene is TRBV2, the J gene TRBJ1-4; 7 bases line up with TRBD1. V shed 7 bases and J 0 bases; nucleotides not matched to a gene: 5. Germline CDR1 reads SNHLY; CDR2 reads FYNNEI. This CDR3 has 15 amino acids. The CDR3 sequence is CASKKGAATNEKLFF. In DNA form, the CDR3 reads TGTGCCAGCAAGAAGGGGGCTGCAACTAATGAAAAACTGTTTTTT.

The chain employs TRBV2 and TRBJ1-6; 9 nucleotides match TRBD1. CDR3 size: 14 residues. Germline V gene sequence: CDR1 SNHLY, CDR2 FYNNEI. V was pared by 4 bases and J by 10 bases, with 5 bases of the junction left unmatched. This chain's CDR3 is CASSVDRGGSPLHF. The CDR3 DNA sequence: TGTGCCAGCAGTGTAGACAGGGGGGGATCACCCCTCCACTTT.

This clone has only one observation. V and J are TRBV11-2 and TRBJ2-3; possibly TRBD2 for D (5 bases). Germline CDR1 reads SGHAT; CDR2 reads FQNNGV. This CDR3 has 14 residues. Trimming removed 4 bases at V and 1 base at J, with 9 bases between. The CDR3 reads CASSSTRGTDTQYF. The CDR3 region has the DNA TGTGCCAGCAGCTCGACGAGGGGCACAGATACGCAGTATTTT.